This is a list of T cell receptor beta chains from one sample in a study of T cell responses to AZD1222 COVID-19 vaccine. Some clones are missing from TCRdb's copy, which holds only in-frame ones; the method was immunoSEQ multiplex PCR. The repertoire holds 100,000 to 150,000 clones, about 90% seen once, with 11% to 15% in the top ten. The sequencing used peripheral blood, collected on day 0 of AZD1222 vaccination. The receptors were gathered from an adult in good health. Each CDR3 is given with its conserved first and last residue. Each record gives: V gene, clone size, D gene, J gene, CDR3 DNA, CDR3 protein. A D gene is named only where the DNA matches it firmly. The size entry is marked missing in some rows and otherwise reads once, few, many or a size class.

TRBV5-1	few	NA	TRBJ1-4	TGCGCCAGCAGCAACTACCCATCTTCCGACAGTCTTAATGAAAAACTGTTTTTT	CASSNYPSSDSLNEKLFF
TRBV5-1	once	NA	TRBJ1-1	TGCGCCAGCAAGGGCGGGAACACTGAAGCTTTCTTT	CASKGGNTEAFF
TRBV6-2/TRBV6-3	NA	NA	TRBJ1-1	TGTGCCAGCAGTTACTCCGATAGGGGTTTCGTGTTCTTT	CASSYSDRGFVFF
TRBV5-1	NA	NA	TRBJ2-1	TGCGCCAGCAGCTATAGCGATCCCTACAATGAGCAGTTCTTC	CASSYSDPYNEQFF
TRBV25-1	NA	NA	TRBJ2-7	TGTGCCAGCAGTGACTTCACACAAGGCGACTACGAGCAGTACTTC	CASSDFTQGDYEQYF
TRBV19	NA	NA	TRBJ1-2	TGTGCCAGTAGTATGGAGGGACCTCGAGATGGCTACACCTTC	CASSMEGPRDGYTF
TRBV7-9	NA	TRBD2	TRBJ2-7	TGTGCCAGCAGCTTAGCTGGGGGCGGGAGGGCCGTTTCACGCGAGCAGTACTTC	CASSLAGGGRAVSREQYF
TRBV5-8	once	NA	TRBJ2-3	TGTGCCAGCCGTCCAGGGGCCAGAACTAGCACAGATACGCAGTATTTT	CASRPGARTSTDTQYF
TRBV4-1	NA	TRBD1	TRBJ1-1	TGCGCCAGCAGCCACCCGGGACAGGGTAGATGGAACACTGAAGCTTTCTTT	CASSHPGQGRWNTEAFF
TRBV25-1	once	TRBD1	TRBJ2-7	TGTGCCAGCTTGGGACAGCAAAACTCCTACGAGCAGTACTTC	CASLGQQNSYEQYF
TRBV3-1/TRBV3-2	NA	TRBD2	TRBJ2-1	TGTGCCAGCAGCCAAGAAGGACTAGCGGGAGGGCTTTGCAATGAGCAGTTCTTC	CASSQEGLAGGLCNEQFF
TRBV6-2/TRBV6-3	once	NA	TRBJ1-5	TGTGCCAGCAGCGACGGGGTGGTTAGCAATCAGCCCCAGCATTTT	CASSDGVVSNQPQHF
TRBV28	NA	TRBD1	TRBJ1-2	TGTGCCAGCAGCGACCGGGACAGGGGGCTTATCAGCTATGGCTACACCTTC	CASSDRDRGLISYGYTF
TRBV7-9	once	TRBD1	TRBJ1-3	TGTGCCAGCAGCTCGCAGACAGGGGGACGCTTTAGTGGAAACACCATATATTTT	CASSSQTGGRFSGNTIYF
TRBV7-5	NA	NA	TRBJ1-4	TGTGCCAGAAATAAATCAGGGTGTTGGTATGAAAAACTGTTTTTT	CARNKSGCWYEKLFF
TRBV6-4	NA	NA	TRBJ2-1	TGTGCCAGCAGTGACTCTAGCGGCTCCTACAATGAGCAGTTCTTC	CASSDSSGSYNEQFF
TRBV19	once	NA	TRBJ1-1	TGTGCCGGGACTGACACAGGATTCACTGAAGCTTTCTTT	CAGTDTGFTEAFF
TRBV12-3/TRBV12-4	NA	NA	TRBJ2-5	TGTGCCAGCAGTTTCTACCGGGGGGAGACCCAGTACTTC	CASSFYRGETQYF
TRBV19	NA	TRBD1	TRBJ1-3	TGTGCCAGTAGGCCAGGGGGGAACTCTGGAAACACCATATATTTT	CASRPGGNSGNTIYF
TRBV4-1	NA	TRBD2	TRBJ2-1	TGCGCCAGCAGCCAAAGGGGCTGGAGCGGGGGGGATAAAGAGGATGAGCAGTTCTTC	CASSQRGWSGGDKEDEQFF
TRBV1	NA	NA	TRBJ1-4	TGCACCAGCAGCCACCATCGACAGGCAACTAATGAAAAACTGTTTTTT	CTSSHHRQATNEKLFF
TRBV5-1	NA	TRBD1	TRBJ1-6	TGCGCCAGCACTCCGGTCCCCGTGGCAGGGGGGCCCTATAATTCACCCCTCCACTTT	CASTPVPVAGGPYNSPLHF
TRBV24-1	NA	TRBD2	TRBJ2-7	TGTGCCACCAGTGACCACGGACTAGCGGGGGGGCCTGAAGAGCAGTACTTC	CATSDHGLAGGPEEQYF
TRBV6-1	NA	TRBD1	TRBJ2-7	TGTGCCAGCAGTGAAGCCGGGACAGCTTACGAGCAGTACTTC	CASSEAGTAYEQYF
TRBV4-1	NA	NA	TRBJ1-5	TGCGCCAGCAGCGCCCAGACAGGTTTTAGCAATCAGCCCCAGCATTTT	CASSAQTGFSNQPQHF
TRBV12-3/TRBV12-4	NA	NA	TRBJ2-1	TGTGCCAGCAGTTTGAGGAATGAGCAGTTCTTC	CASSLRNEQFF
TRBV12-3/TRBV12-4	NA	NA	TRBJ2-3	TGTGCCAGCAGCCCGAGTCATATCGATACGCAGTATTTT	CASSPSHIDTQYF
TRBV11-2	NA	TRBD2	TRBJ2-1	TGTGCCAGCAGCCCCCCGGCTAGCGGGGGGGCCGCCTACAATGAGCAGTTCTTC	CASSPPASGGAAYNEQFF
TRBV11-2	NA	TRBD1	TRBJ1-3	TGTGCCAGCAGCCCGGACAGGGGTCTTGGAAACACCATATATTTT	CASSPDRGLGNTIYF
TRBV30	NA	NA	TRBJ1-2	TGTGCCTGGAGTGTAGAGGGGAGAAGAGGCTACACCTTC	CAWSVEGRRGYTF
TRBV18	NA	NA	TRBJ1-2	TGTGCCAGCTCACCCTCAGCTAACTATGGCTACACCTTC	CASSPSANYGYTF
TRBV6-2/TRBV6-3	NA	TRBD1	TRBJ1-5	TGTGCCAGCAGTGGGCCCGGGACAGGGAATCAGCCCCAGCATTTT	CASSGPGTGNQPQHF
TRBV12-3/TRBV12-4	few	NA	TRBJ1-5	TGTGCCAGCACCTATAGCAATCAGCCCCAGCATTTT	CASTYSNQPQHF
TRBV3-1/TRBV3-2	NA	NA	TRBJ1-2	TGTGCCAGCAGCCATTCGGAGCGGGCCTATGGCTACACCTTC	CASSHSERAYGYTF
TRBV19	NA	TRBD2	TRBJ2-1	TGTGCCAGTAGTATAACGGGGGGAGTCCACAATGAGCAGTTCTTC	CASSITGGVHNEQFF
TRBV10-1	NA	TRBD2	TRBJ2-7	TGCGCCAGCACCCAGGGACTAGCGGCCTACGAGCAGTACTTC	CASTQGLAAYEQYF
TRBV19	NA	NA	TRBJ2-3	TGTGCCAGTATGGATATTGGGGGGGCCCTAGATACGCAGTATTTT	CASMDIGGALDTQYF
TRBV5-6	NA	NA	TRBJ1-2	TGTGCCAGCAGCAGGCGACAGACAGGAAACTATGGCTACACCTTC	CASSRRQTGNYGYTF
TRBV20-1	NA	NA	TRBJ2-1	TGCAGTGCTAGCCCCTTGCAGGCGGCGTTCTTC	CSASPLQAAFF
TRBV2	once	NA	TRBJ2-7	TGTGCCAGCATGGAGCCGGAGGGATCCTACGAGCAGTACTTC	CASMEPEGSYEQYF
TRBV4-1	NA	NA	TRBJ2-7	TGCGCCAGCAGCCAAGATAGAGGGTACGAGCAGTACTTC	CASSQDRGYEQYF
TRBV19	NA	NA	TRBJ1-5	TGTGCCAGTAGTATTATAGGGGCCCCGGCCGATCAGCCCCAGCATTTT	CASSIIGAPADQPQHF
TRBV18	NA	NA	TRBJ2-7	TGTGCCAGCTCACCATCCCAGGGGAAGGAGCAGTACTTC	CASSPSQGKEQYF
TRBV6-7	NA	NA	TRBJ1-2	TGTGCCAGCCTTTCCGGGACGCATAACTATGGCTACACCTTC	CASLSGTHNYGYTF
TRBV19	NA	TRBD2	TRBJ2-2	TGTGCCAGTAGGGGGGGAGGGCCTAACTCCGGGGAGCTGTTTTTT	CASRGGGPNSGELFF
TRBV12-5	NA	TRBD1	TRBJ1-3	TGTGCTAGTGGTTTGACTATTCCGGGACAGGGGGCGAGTCCAGCTGGAAACACCATATATTTT	CASGLTIPGQGASPAGNTIYF
TRBV6-1	NA	NA	TRBJ1-4	TGTGCCAGCAGTGAATATGGACAGATTAATGAAAAACTGTTTTTT	CASSEYGQINEKLFF
TRBV9	NA	NA	TRBJ2-5	TGTGCCAGCAGCGTACTCCAGGGGTATCTTGAGACCCAGTACTTC	CASSVLQGYLETQYF
TRBV7-8	NA	TRBD2	TRBJ2-1	TGTGCCAGCAGCTTAGGTCGGGGGGGCCACAATGAGCAGTTCTTC	CASSLGRGGHNEQFF
TRBV4-3	NA	TRBD1	TRBJ1-4	TGCGCCAGCAGCCAAGATCTGGGACAGGGGGCAGGTAATGAAAAACTGTTTTTT	CASSQDLGQGAGNEKLFF
TRBV12-3/TRBV12-4	NA	NA	TRBJ1-3	TGTGCCAGCAGATTCGTTGGGGGAAACACCATATATTTT	CASRFVGGNTIYF
TRBV21-1	NA	NA	TRBJ1-2	TGTGCCAGCAGCAAATGGGACTATTACAGGCCTAACTATGGCTACACCTTC	CASSKWDYYRPNYGYTF
TRBV19	NA	NA	TRBJ2-3	TGTGCCAGTAGTCCCGACAACCTCCGAGATACGCAGTATTTT	CASSPDNLRDTQYF
TRBV13	NA	TRBD2	TRBJ2-6	TGTGCCAGCAGCTCAAAAGCCCTAGCGGGAGTCGTACCTGGGGCCAACGTCCTGACTTTC	CASSSKALAGVVPGANVLTF
TRBV19	NA	NA	TRBJ1-3	TGTGCCAGTAGTATAGGAGGTCGGATCTCTGGAAACACCATATATTTT	CASSIGGRISGNTIYF
TRBV25-1	NA	TRBD1	TRBJ2-1	TGTGCCAGCACTGACAGGGTGTTTGATGAGCAGTTCTTC	CASTDRVFDEQFF
TRBV3-1/TRBV3-2	NA	NA	TRBJ2-7	TGTGCCAGCAGTATGGGACCGTCCTACGAGCAGTACTTC	CASSMGPSYEQYF
TRBV19	once	NA	TRBJ2-3	TGTGCCCAAGACGTATCTTCCCCCCTAGGCCCAGAGGCAGATACGCAGTATTTT	CAQDVSSPLGPEADTQYF
TRBV5-6	NA	NA	TRBJ1-5	TGTGCCAGCAGCTTGGGTTCGGTTCAGCCCCAGCATTTT	CASSLGSVQPQHF